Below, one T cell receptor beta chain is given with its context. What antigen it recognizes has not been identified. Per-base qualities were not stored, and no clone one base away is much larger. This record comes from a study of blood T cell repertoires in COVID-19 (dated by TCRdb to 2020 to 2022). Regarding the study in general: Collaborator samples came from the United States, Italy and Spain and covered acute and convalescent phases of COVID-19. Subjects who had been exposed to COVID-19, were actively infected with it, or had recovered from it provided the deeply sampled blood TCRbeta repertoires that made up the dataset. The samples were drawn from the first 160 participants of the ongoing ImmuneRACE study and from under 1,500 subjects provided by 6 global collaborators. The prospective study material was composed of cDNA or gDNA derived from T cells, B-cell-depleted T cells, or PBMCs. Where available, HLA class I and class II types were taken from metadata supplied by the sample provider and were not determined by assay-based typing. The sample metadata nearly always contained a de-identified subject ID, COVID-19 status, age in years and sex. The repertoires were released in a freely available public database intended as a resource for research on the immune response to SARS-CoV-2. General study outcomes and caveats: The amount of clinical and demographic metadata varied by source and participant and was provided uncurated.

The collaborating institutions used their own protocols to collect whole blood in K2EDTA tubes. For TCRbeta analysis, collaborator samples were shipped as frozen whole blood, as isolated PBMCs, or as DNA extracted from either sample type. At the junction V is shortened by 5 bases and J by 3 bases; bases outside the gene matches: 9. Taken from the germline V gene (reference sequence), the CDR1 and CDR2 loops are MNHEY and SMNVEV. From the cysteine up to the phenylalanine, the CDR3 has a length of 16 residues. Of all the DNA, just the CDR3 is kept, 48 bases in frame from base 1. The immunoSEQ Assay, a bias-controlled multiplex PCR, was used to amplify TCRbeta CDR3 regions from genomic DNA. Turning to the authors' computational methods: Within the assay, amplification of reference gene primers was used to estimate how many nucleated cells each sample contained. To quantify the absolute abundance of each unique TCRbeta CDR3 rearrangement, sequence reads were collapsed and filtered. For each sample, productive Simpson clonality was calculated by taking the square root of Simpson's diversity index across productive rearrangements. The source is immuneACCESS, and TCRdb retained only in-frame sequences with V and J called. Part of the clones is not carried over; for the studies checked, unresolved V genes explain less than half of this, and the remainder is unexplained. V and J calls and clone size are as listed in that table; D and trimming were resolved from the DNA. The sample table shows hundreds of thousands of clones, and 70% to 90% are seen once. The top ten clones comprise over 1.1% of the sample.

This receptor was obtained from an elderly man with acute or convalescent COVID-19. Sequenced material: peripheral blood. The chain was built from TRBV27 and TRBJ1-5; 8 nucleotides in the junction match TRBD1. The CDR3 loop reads CASSPGTGGNNQPQHF. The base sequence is TGTGCCAGCAGTCCAGGAACAGGGGGGAACAATCAGCCCCAGCATTTT.